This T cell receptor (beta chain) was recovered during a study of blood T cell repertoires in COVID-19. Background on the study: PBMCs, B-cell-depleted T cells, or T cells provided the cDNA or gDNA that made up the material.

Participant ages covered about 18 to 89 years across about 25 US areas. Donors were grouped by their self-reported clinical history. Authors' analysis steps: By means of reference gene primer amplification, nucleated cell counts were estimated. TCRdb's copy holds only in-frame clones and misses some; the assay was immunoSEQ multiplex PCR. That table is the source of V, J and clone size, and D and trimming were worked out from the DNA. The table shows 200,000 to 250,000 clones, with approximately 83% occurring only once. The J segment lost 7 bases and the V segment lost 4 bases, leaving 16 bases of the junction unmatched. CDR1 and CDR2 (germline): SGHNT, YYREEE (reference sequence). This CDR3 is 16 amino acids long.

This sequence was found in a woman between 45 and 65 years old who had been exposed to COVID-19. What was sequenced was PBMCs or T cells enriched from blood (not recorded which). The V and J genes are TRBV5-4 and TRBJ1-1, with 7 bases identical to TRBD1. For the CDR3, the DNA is TGTGCCAGCAGCCCAGCCGCTACTACGGGACAGTATGAAGCTTTCTTT. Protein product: CASSPAATTGQYEAFF.